This T cell receptor (beta chain) was profiled in a study of tumor-infiltrating lymphocytes in primary liver carcinoma. Looking at the study overall: Through surgical resection, the patients' primary liver carcinoma was treated. Tumors were stage T1-T3 N0M0, roughly 4 to 11 cm across.

RNA was extracted from whole blood without cell sorting, alongside germline DNA. Study results and limitations: Blood trailed tumors significantly in top-250-clone fraction (p = 0.039). Comparison of CD4+ and CD8+ repertoires was precluded by bulk unsorted samples.

From roughly 500 ng total RNA, TCR beta cDNA was generated with a primer in the constant region. For TCR beta, libraries were produced by three nested multiplex PCR rounds using slightly modified ARM-PCR. TCRdb reanalysed the multiplex PCR reads using MiXCR and keeps one entry per CDR3 protein. This table holds some 190,000 distinct CDR3 sequences, around 60% found once. This clonotype was seen a few times. Its antigen is unidentified. The specimen sequenced was peripheral blood. The TCR originated in a man between 35 and 55 years old with primary liver carcinoma and hepatitis B virus infection.

The CDR3 protein is CASGMTGGDEQYF. DNA of the CDR3: TGTGCCAGCGGAATGACAGGGGGCGACGAGCAGTACTTC. The chain recombines TRBV12-3 or TRBV12-4 with TRBJ2-7; 10 nucleotides line up with TRBD1. The V gene end was trimmed by 8 bases and the J gene end by 5 bases; junction bases not matched to a gene: 6. This CDR3 is built from 13 residues.